The 24 T cell receptor beta chains given below trace back to one sample, sequenced in a study of shared clonotypes between healthy human individuals. Method: immunoSEQ multiplex PCR; TCRdb's copy keeps in-frame clones and lacks some. Altogether about 1 million clones are present, around 75% being singletons, with the ten largest covering roughly 1.5%. The material sequenced was memory CD4+ T cells sorted from blood. Subset: CD45RA-negative fraction. Receptors originate from a man younger than 30 in good health.

The V and J genes are TRBV18 and TRBJ1-2; no clear D. The germline gives CDR1 KGHSH, CDR2 LQKENI. This CDR3 is 14 amino acids long. V was shortened by 2 bases and J by 5 bases, with 12 bases between the two germline ends. The CDR3 loop is CASSPATDAYGYTF. Written as DNA, the CDR3 is TGTGCCAGCTCACCAGCCACAGACGCTTATGGCTACACCTTC. Full variable domain (missing parts from reference TRBV18 and TRBJ1-2): NAGVMQNPRHLVRRRGQEARLRCSPMKGHSHVYWYRQLPEEGLKFMVYLQKENIIDESGMPKERFSAEFPKEGPSILRIQQVVRGDSAAYFCASSPATDAYGYTFGSGTRLTVV.

The rearrangement links TRBV7-2 to TRBJ2-2; a possible D gene is TRBD2 (5 bases). Germline values: CDR1 SGHTA, CDR2 FQGNSA. The V and J ends lost 4 bases and 1 base respectively, with 10 bases between them. CDR3 length: 15 residues. The CDR3 loop reads CASSSVGMNTGELFF. The DNA of the CDR3 is TGTGCCAGCAGCTCCGTCGGGATGAACACCGGGGAGCTGTTTTTT.

V usage is TRBV9 and J usage is TRBJ1-1, with 8 bases that match TRBD1. The J segment lost 7 bases and the V segment lost 4 bases, leaving 18 bases of the junction unmatched. CDR1 SGDLS and CDR2 YYNGEE come from the germline V gene. This CDR3 has 17 residues. This CDR3 reads CASSPTVGADRGLEAFF. The CDR3 bases are TGTGCCAGCAGCCCCACGGTAGGGGCCGACAGGGGCCTTGAAGCTTTCTTT.

This rearrangement joins TRBV9 to TRBJ1-5; tentative D call: TRBD1 (6 bases). Germline CDR1 and CDR2: SGDLS and YYNGEE. Trimming took off 4 bases at V and 0 bases at J, with 11 bases between the two ends. This CDR3 region has 15 residues. CDR3 residues: CASSKGEYSNQPQHF. The CDR3 DNA sequence: TGTGCCAGCAGCAAGGGGGAGTATAGCAATCAGCCCCAGCATTTT. Together with reference TRBV9 and TRBJ1-5, the CDR3 gives the full variable domain: DSGVTQTPKHLITATGQRVTLRCSPRSGDLSVYWYQQSLDQGLQFLIQYYNGEERAKGNILERFSAQQFPDLHSELNLSSLELGDSALYFCASSKGEYSNQPQHFGDGTRLSIL.

This chain links TRBV7-9 with TRBJ1-5; D may be TRBD1 (6 bases). Deletions cut 5 bases from V and 3 bases from J, with 11 bases between. CDR1 and CDR2 (germline): SEHNR, FQNEAQ (reference sequence). This CDR3 comprises 14 residues. The CDR3 here is CASSIQGYNQPQHF. In DNA form, the CDR3 reads TGTGCCAGCAGCATACAGGGTTACAATCAGCCCCAGCATTTT.

The rearrangement joins TRBV7-2 to TRBJ2-2; no definite D call. V gave up 1 base and J gave up 5 bases, with 8 bases separating them. Germline V lookup: CDR1 SGHTA, CDR2 FQGNSA. This CDR3 has 14 amino acids. The DNA for the CDR3 is TGTGCCAGCAGCTTAGTTCCACAAACCGGGGAGCTGTTTTTT. Encoded protein: CASSLVPQTGELFF.

About this clone itself: The same CDR3 also results from other DNA sequences found in this sample. The V call is TRBV30, the J call TRBJ1-4; D might be TRBD1 (6 bases). Germline CDR1 GTSNPN, CDR2 SVGIG (reference sequence). Trimming removed 0 bases from V and 8 bases from J, with 7 bases in between. The CDR3 sequence is 12 residues long. The CDR3 region is CAWSVQGEKLFF. CDR3 sequence (DNA): TGTGCCTGGAGTGTTCAGGGGGAAAAACTGTTTTTT.

A few counts support this clone. V and J are TRBV19 and TRBJ1-1; D not resolved. This CDR3 comprises 13 residues. V lost 7 bases, J lost 3 bases, and 12 bases lay in between. Germline V gene sequence: CDR1 LNHDA, CDR2 SQIVND (reference sequence). The chain's CDR3 is CASNRVEDTEAFF. The CDR3 coding sequence is TGTGCCAGTAATCGGGTCGAGGACACTGAAGCTTTCTTT.

The J gene is TRBJ2-3, the V gene TRBV11-3; unclear D gene. Germline CDR1 reads SGHNT; CDR2 reads YENEEA. The CDR3 spans 16 residues. Trimming left V 5 bases short and J 0 bases short, with 15 bases between. The CDR3, as DNA: TGTGCCAGCAGCCCAACATGGACCAGAAGCACAGATACGCAGTATTTT. It is translated as CASSPTWTRSTDTQYF.

The chain recombines TRBV7-2 with TRBJ2-7, with D tentatively TRBD1 (6 bases). In germline, CDR1 is SGHTA, CDR2 FQGNSA. This CDR3 comprises 16 residues. Trimming stripped 3 bases from V and 3 bases from J, with 18 bases between. CDR3 residues: CASSLGTGTNFYEQYF. DNA of the CDR3: TGTGCCAGCAGCTTGGGAACAGGGACGAACTTCTACGAGCAGTACTTC.

This clone was found a few times. In the same sample, other DNA sequences code for this CDR3. The V and J genes are TRBV29-1 and TRBJ2-3, with 11 bases identical to TRBD2. This CDR3 spans 16 amino acids. V shed 1 base and J 0 bases; nucleotides not matched to a gene: 3. From germline, CDR1 is SQVTM and CDR2 ANQGSEA. In DNA form, the CDR3 reads TGCAGCGTTGAAGGGTTAGCGGGGGGGAGCACAGATACGCAGTATTTT. Translating it yields CSVEGLAGGSTDTQYF.

This chain connects TRBV29-1 to TRBJ2-7; D may be TRBD1 (5 bases). With 4 bases removed from V and 7 bases from J, the gap between germline ends came to 17 bases. CDR3 length: 13 residues. CDR1 and CDR2 (germline): SQVTM, ANQGSEA. The CDR3 reads CSVGGRVRGEQYF. As DNA, the CDR3 is TGCAGCGTTGGGGGCAGGGTTCGTGGAGAGCAGTACTTC.

The chain joins TRBV30 to TRBJ1-2; D gene ambiguous. The ends were cut back, 3 bases at V and 4 bases at J, with 15 bases in the middle. The CDR3 sequence is 14 residues long. Germline values: CDR1 GTSNPN, CDR2 SVGIG (reference sequence). The CDR3 loop is CAWRSIWTSYGYTF. The DNA of the CDR3 is TGTGCCTGGAGATCGATATGGACCAGCTATGGCTACACCTTC.

The chain is built from TRBV11-2 and TRBJ2-5; unclear D gene. Germline CDR1 SGHAT, CDR2 FQNNGV. The V end was cut by 7 bases, the J end by 2 bases, with 5 bases between. This CDR3 comprises 11 residues. The CDR3 DNA is TGTGCCAGCACTGAACAAGAGACCCAGTACTTC. It yields the protein CASTEQETQYF.

The CDR3 sequence is CSVGLGLAVRFFYEQFF. CDR3 DNA sequence: TGCAGCGTTGGACTGGGACTAGCGGTACGGTTCTTCTATGAGCAGTTCTTC. This chain uses TRBV29-1 with TRBJ2-1; 11 bases align to TRBD2. Germline CDR1 and CDR2: SQVTM and ANQGSEA. The trim removed 4 bases at V and 8 bases at J, leaving 16 bases unmatched. The CDR3 has 17 residues.

The chain has TRBV5-1 and TRBJ1-5; 8 bases align to TRBD1. CDR3 length: 14 residues. CDR1 SGHRS and CDR2 YFSETQ come from the germline V gene. The V and J ends lost 4 bases and 2 bases, in that order; junction bases with no gene match: 2. The CDR3 DNA reads TGCGCCAGCAGCGTGGGACAGGGCAATCAGCCCCAGCATTTT. Its protein is CASSVGQGNQPQHF.

This chain connects TRBV28 to TRBJ1-1; D remains unclear. The ends were cut back, 10 bases at V and 5 bases at J, with 11 bases in the middle. The CDR3 has 11 residues. Germline-derived CDR1 and CDR2 are MDHEN and SYDVKM. The CDR3 DNA reads as TGTGCCACTATAGTCGGAACTGAAGCTTTCTTT. It is translated as CATIVGTEAFF. The whole variable domain, filled in from reference TRBV28 and TRBJ1-1, reads DVKVTQSSRYLVKRTGEKVFLECVQDMDHENMFWYRQDPGLGLRLIYFSYDVKMKEKGDIPEGYSVSREKKERFSLILESASTNQTSMYLCATIVGTEAFFGQGTRLTVV.

This chain uses TRBV9 with TRBJ2-7; no definite D call. CDR3 length equals 15 residues. The germline V gene encodes CDR1 SGDLS and CDR2 YYNGEE. With 0 bases removed from V and 2 bases from J, the gap between germline ends came to 12 bases. CDR3 DNA: TGTGCCAGCAGCGTAGCTCCGCAGGCCACCTACGAGCAGTACTTC. Translated, it gives CASSVAPQATYEQYF.

The chain combines TRBV7-2 with TRBJ1-5; maybe TRBD1 (6 bases). With 7 bases removed from V and 7 bases from J, the gap between germline ends came to 14 bases. Germline CDR1 reads SGHTA; CDR2 reads FQGNSA. The CDR3 extends over 13 amino acids. This CDR3 reads CASIKGVGQPQHF. CDR3 nucleotides: TGTGCCAGCATTAAGGGGGTAGGACAGCCCCAGCATTTT.

V and J are TRBV19 and TRBJ2-7, with a possible D match to TRBD1 (6 bases). V lost 8 bases and J lost 3, with 17 bases in between. Per germline, CDR1 LNHDA and CDR2 SQIVND (reference sequence). The CDR3 is 14 amino acids. The CDR3 coding sequence is TGTGCCAGTTCCTCCGGGACAACAGGCTACGAGCAGTACTTC. Translating it yields CASSSGTTGYEQYF.

The rearrangement links TRBV19 to TRBJ2-3; D is perhaps TRBD1 (6 bases). Germline V gene data show CDR1 as LNHDA and CDR2 as SQIVND (reference sequence). This CDR3 contains 14 residues. V shed 1 base and J shed 3 bases, with 8 bases lying between them. The CDR3 here is CASSIGQVTDTQYF. The CDR3 DNA reads TGTGCCAGTAGTATAGGACAGGTAACAGATACGCAGTATTTT.

This clone was detected many times. In the same sample, other DNA sequences code for this CDR3. The chain links TRBV28 to TRBJ2-7; D is uncertain. The V end was cut by 6 bases, the J end by 4 bases, with 10 bases between. The germline V gene has CDR1 MDHEN and CDR2 SYDVKM. This CDR3 region has 12 residues. The CDR3 nucleotides are TGTGCCAGCAGCCCGGACGTTTACGAGCAGTACTTC. Encoded protein: CASSPDVYEQYF.

CDR3 bases: TGCGCCAGCCGGGACGGGACAGGGGGGAACATTCAGTACTTC. This encodes CASRDGTGGNIQYF. The chain combines TRBV10-2 with TRBJ2-4; 11 nucleotides align to TRBD1. This CDR3 is built from 14 residues. After removal of 8 bases from V and 7 bases from J, the junction contained 7 bases not matched to a gene. Germline V CDR1 and CDR2: WSHSY, SAAADI.

This clone was seen once. The chain joins TRBV6-4 to TRBJ1-3, with TRBD1 as a possible D gene (5 bases). In germline, CDR1 is MRHNA, CDR2 SNTAGT. The CDR3 totals 18 residues. V was shortened by 4 bases and J by 0 bases, with 19 bases between the two germline ends. DNA of the CDR3: TGTGCCAGCAGTGGCCTGGGGAAACGGGACCACTCTGGAAACACCATATATTTT. Translating it yields CASSGLGKRDHSGNTIYF.